The 30 T cell receptor beta chains reported below all come from one sample, sequenced in a study of spatial heterogeneity in lung cancer. Indicated time point: sample taken at primary tumor resection. Frozen PBMC, nontumor lung or tumor provided whole RNA, which was sequenced unsorted. TCRdb itself ran the 5' RACE reads through MiXCR, one entry per CDR3 protein. The sample includes around 63,000 distinct CDR3 sequences, 7% to 10% of them seen just once. This specimen was PBMCs, taken at surgery. All receptors come from a female donor with early-stage non-small cell lung cancer.

This clonotype was recorded a few times. The J gene is TRBJ2-3, the V gene TRBV9; D call uncertain. The CDR3 sequence is 14 residues long. V lost 0 bases and J 5 bases, leaving 10 bases between the germline ends. Germline CDR1 is SGDLS and CDR2 is YYNGEE. CDR3 DNA sequence: TGTGCCAGCAGCGTAGGGCAACGGGTAGATACGCAGTATTTT. Protein product: CASSVGQRVDTQYF.

The CDR3 bases are TGTGCCAGAAGTATTGGGCAGATTCACTCCTACGAGCAGTACTTC. Its protein is CARSIGQIHSYEQYF. The chain joins TRBV28 to TRBJ2-7; no reliable D call. The germline V gene encodes CDR1 MDHEN and CDR2 SYDVKM. Between the trimmed V and J ends, which lost 9 bases and 0 bases, there was a span of 18 bases. The CDR3 is 15 residues long.

There are a few counts of this clonotype. The chain has TRBV12-3 or TRBV12-4 and TRBJ1-2; D is unresolved. The CDR3 extends over 18 amino acids. V lost 6 bases and J lost 5, with 28 bases in between. CDR3 sequence: CASRPSSLYGRGGYGYTF. DNA of the CDR3: TGTGCCAGCAGGCCCTCCTCCCTTTATGGGCGAGGAGGTTATGGCTACACCTTC.

This clonotype was found a few times. The V call is TRBV5-1, the J call TRBJ2-3; 9 bases fit TRBD1. Per germline, CDR1 SGHRS and CDR2 YFSETQ. The ends lost 4 bases at V and 2 bases at J; junction bases unmatched: 8. CDR3 length: 16 amino acids. The CDR3 loop reads CASSAGTGSNTDTQYF. The CDR3 DNA reads as TGCGCCAGCAGCGCCGGGACAGGGAGTAACACAGATACGCAGTATTTT.

V usage is TRBV7-8 and J usage is TRBJ2-7; 7 bases are a match to TRBD2. Germline V gene sequence: CDR1 SGHVS, CDR2 FQNEAQ. The CDR3 loop spans 14 amino acids. The V gene end was trimmed by 8 bases and the J gene end by 3 bases; junction bases not matched to a gene: 10. The DNA of the CDR3 is TGTGCCAGCCAAACTAGCGAGCTTAACTACGAGCAGTACTTC. It specifies CASQTSELNYEQYF.

Concerning this clonotype itself: This may arise from a read error, as a much more abundant clone is one base away. J is TRBJ1-5 and V is TRBV12-3 or TRBV12-4; D is unresolved. The V end was cut by 1 base, the J end by 9 bases, with 13 bases between. The CDR3 has 14 amino acids. For the CDR3, the DNA is TGTGCCAGCAGTTTAGTTCACAGAGATCGGCCCCAGCATTTT. Translating gives CASSLVHRDRPQHF.

The rearrangement links TRBV12-3 or TRBV12-4 to TRBJ1-5; TRBD1 matches 10 bases. This CDR3 region has 17 residues. V shed 5 bases, J shed 0 bases, and the junction held 7 bases outside the gene matches. CDR3 DNA: TGTGCCAGCAGTGGGGACAGGGGAAGCTTTAGCAATCAGCCCCAGCATTTT. It yields the protein CASSGDRGSFSNQPQHF.

This clonotype was recorded many times. The V gene is TRBV12-3 or TRBV12-4, the J gene TRBJ2-2; D unclear. The CDR3 has 12 amino acids. Trimming cost V 1 base and J 7 bases, with 4 bases left between them. CDR3 in DNA: TGTGCCAGCAGTTTAGGAGGCGGGGAGCTGTTTTTT. As protein: CASSLGGGELFF.

This clonotype was recorded many times. The chain recombines TRBV2 with TRBJ2-7; possible D gene TRBD2, 5 bases. Germline CDR1 and CDR2: SNHLY and FYNNEI. CDR3 length: 15 residues. Trimming removed 0 bases at V and 4 bases at J, with 13 bases between. CDR3: CASSEAAGVKYEQYV. In DNA form, the CDR3 reads TGTGCCAGCAGTGAAGCCGCCGGGGTTAAGTACGAGCAGTACGTC.

This chain links TRBV6-4 with TRBJ1-3, with D perhaps matching TRBD1 (6 bases). From germline, CDR1 is MRHNA and CDR2 SNTAGT. Trimming took off 5 bases at V and 0 bases at J, with 11 bases between the two ends. The CDR3 runs 15 residues. In DNA, the CDR3 is TGTGCCAGCAGTTCACAGGGTTACTCTGGAAACACCATATATTTT. This sequence encodes CASSSQGYSGNTIYF.

The chain has TRBV20-1 and TRBJ2-3, with D uncertain. In germline, CDR1 is DFQATT, CDR2 SNEGSKA (reference sequence). V gave up 8 bases and J gave up 6 bases, with 12 bases separating them. The CDR3 runs to 11 residues. This CDR3 reads CSPNPSDTQYF. As DNA, the CDR3 is TGCAGTCCTAATCCCTCGGATACGCAGTATTTT.

This clonotype occurred many times. The V gene is TRBV27, the J gene TRBJ1-3, with TRBD1 matching 9 bases. This CDR3 region has 15 residues. The germline CDR1 and CDR2 sequences are MNHEY and SMNVEV (reference sequence). V shed 4 bases and J 5 bases; nucleotides not matched to a gene: 6. The DNA for the CDR3 is TGTGCCAGCAGTTCCAAGGGGACAGGGCGAAACACCATATATTTT. Translated: CASSSKGTGRNTIYF.

Ten or more counts support this clonotype. The chain employs TRBV5-4 and TRBJ1-2; no clear D. V was cut by 4 bases and J by 5 bases, with 15 bases left in between. This CDR3 region has 14 residues. The germline V gene encodes CDR1 SGHNT and CDR2 YYREEE (reference sequence). The CDR3 coding sequence is TGTGCCAGCAGCCAGGACCATGGGGATTATGGCTACACCTTC. It codes for CASSQDHGDYGYTF.

At least ten counts were recorded for this clonotype. The rearrangement uses TRBV12-3 or TRBV12-4 and TRBJ2-2, with D perhaps matching TRBD1 (5 bases). V shed 5 bases and J shed 4 bases, with 14 bases lying between them. This CDR3 region has 15 residues. CDR3 residues: CASSLTGSLTGELFF. The CDR3 DNA reads as TGTGCCAGCAGTCTCACAGGTTCCCTCACCGGGGAGCTGTTTTTT.

This clonotype turned up a few times. V usage is TRBV6-2 or TRBV6-3 and J usage is TRBJ2-7; 7 bases are shared with TRBD1. Germline CDR1 and CDR2: MNHEY and SVGEGT. The CDR3 has 13 residues. The V gene end was trimmed by 5 bases and the J gene end by 3 bases; junction bases not matched to a gene: 4. CDR3 loop: CASSPTGIYEQYV. CDR3 DNA sequence: TGTGCCAGCAGTCCGACAGGGATCTACGAGCAGTACGTC.

The J gene is TRBJ1-1, the V gene TRBV28; unclear D gene. Germline CDR1 is MDHEN and CDR2 is SYDVKM. The CDR3 length is 15 residues. Trimming removed 3 bases from V and 2 bases from J, with 13 bases in between. The CDR3 DNA sequence: TGTGCCAGCAGTTTTCATGGGAGACTCAACACTGAAGCTTTCTTT. The encoded protein is CASSFHGRLNTEAFF.

This clonotype came up a few times. This sequence joins TRBV3-1 and TRBJ1-4; D gene uncertain. The V end was cut by 1 base, the J end by 5 bases, with 11 bases between. Germline loops: CDR1 LGHDT, CDR2 YNNKEL (reference sequence). This CDR3 contains 15 residues. CDR3 region: CASSQVETLNEKLFF. CDR3 sequence (DNA): TGTGCCAGCAGCCAAGTTGAGACATTGAATGAAAAACTGTTTTTT.

The chain joins TRBV2 to TRBJ2-3; 11 bases fit TRBD2. The J segment lost 3 bases and the V segment lost 5 bases, leaving 4 bases of the junction unmatched. This CDR3 comprises 15 residues. Germline CDR1 reads SNHLY; CDR2 reads FYNNEI. Here the CDR3 reads CASSRLAGRTDTQYF. In DNA, the CDR3 is TGTGCCAGCAGTAGACTAGCGGGAAGGACAGATACGCAGTATTTT.

This clonotype was counted between two and nine times. The V and J genes are TRBV28 and TRBJ2-5; maybe TRBD2 (6 bases). Trimming stripped 6 bases from V and 2 bases from J, with 16 bases between. This CDR3 spans 15 amino acids. Germline V CDR1 and CDR2: MDHEN, SYDVKM. The CDR3 loop reads CASSPPGTLQETQYF. The CDR3 DNA reads TGTGCCAGCAGCCCGCCCGGGACTTTACAAGAGACCCAGTACTTC.

The chain couples TRBV2 to TRBJ1-2; tentative D call: TRBD1 (5 bases). This CDR3 contains 16 residues. Germline lookup yields CDR1 SNHLY and CDR2 FYNNEI. Between the trimmed V and J ends, which lost 8 bases and 4 bases, there was a span of 23 bases. In nucleotides, the CDR3 is TGTGCCAGCCGAAACCGCGGGGGTATTGATGTCTATGGCTACACCTTC. Translation: CASRNRGGIDVYGYTF. Full variable domain (remainder filled in from reference TRBV2 and TRBJ1-2): EPEVTQTPSHQVTQMGQEVILRCVPISNHLYFYWYRQILGQKVEFLVSFYNNEISEKSEIFDDQFSVERPDGSNFTLKIRSTKLEDSAMYFCASRNRGGIDVYGYTFGSGTRLTVV.

Many counts were recorded for this clonotype. The rearrangement links TRBV5-1 to TRBJ2-7, with 7 positions matching TRBD1. Trimming at V came to 3 bases and at J to 3 bases, leaving 6 bases not matched to a gene. CDR1 SGHRS and CDR2 YFSETQ come from the germline V gene. The CDR3 totals 14 residues. CDR3 nucleotide sequence: TGCGCCAGCAGCTGGAGCGGACAGGACTACGAGCAGTACTTC. Amino acids: CASSWSGQDYEQYF.

The chain couples TRBV3-1 to TRBJ1-1, with unresolved D. Germline V gene sequence: CDR1 LGHDT, CDR2 YNNKEL (reference sequence). V was cut by 2 bases and J by 1 base, with 5 bases left in between. This CDR3 has 13 amino acids. This CDR3 reads CASSQRTNTEAFF. The CDR3 coding sequence is TGTGCCAGCAGCCAAAGGACGAACACTGAAGCTTTCTTT.

This clonotype was recorded a few times. The chain links TRBV6-1 to TRBJ2-1; 10 nucleotides match TRBD1. The V segment lost 5 bases and the J segment 9 bases; nucleotides outside the gene matches: 13. CDR1 is MNHNS and CDR2 is SASEGT in the germline V gene. The CDR3 totals 16 residues. The CDR3, as DNA: TGTGCCAGCAGTTCCGCCGGGACAGGGGCCCGCGGTGAGCAGTTCTTC. It yields the protein CASSSAGTGARGEQFF.

This clonotype turned up a few times. The rearrangement uses TRBV20-1 and TRBJ2-7; 9 bases are shared with TRBD1. V was pared by 3 bases and J by 6 bases, with 6 bases of the junction left unmatched. The length of the CDR3 is 13 residues. Germline V gene lookup returns CDR1 DFQATT and CDR2 SNEGSKA (reference sequence). The CDR3 region is CSASRDRAREQYV. CDR3 in DNA: TGCAGTGCTAGCCGGGACAGGGCGCGCGAGCAGTACGTC.

The chain recombines TRBV6-2 or TRBV6-3 with TRBJ2-3; D gene ambiguous. V was cut by 0 bases and J by 4 bases, with 11 bases left in between. The CDR3 totals 15 residues. Per the germline V gene, CDR1 is MNHEY and CDR2 is SVGEGT. This CDR3 is CASSYSTRAPDTQYF. The DNA of the CDR3 is TGTGCCAGCAGTTACTCGACTCGGGCCCCAGATACGCAGTATTTT.

This clonotype has just a few counts. This chain uses TRBV5-4 with TRBJ2-1; 12 positions agree with TRBD2. Germline V gene data show CDR1 as SGHNT and CDR2 as YYREEE (reference sequence). This CDR3 region has 16 residues. The trim removed 4 bases at V and 8 bases at J, leaving 10 bases unmatched. The CDR3 bases are TGTGCCAGCAGCCCCCGACTAGCGGGAGAATATGATGAGCAGTTCTTC. This encodes CASSPRLAGEYDEQFF.

This rearrangement joins TRBV20-1 to TRBJ2-7; 7 nucleotides line up with TRBD1. Germline CDR1 is DFQATT and CDR2 is SNEGSKA (reference sequence). V dropped 2 bases and J dropped 4; count of bases not matched to a gene: 20. CDR3 size: 18 residues. The DNA of the CDR3 is TGCAGTGCTAGACCGACAGGGCTTAGGGTGAGCGAGGTATACGAGCAGTACTTC. It codes for CSARPTGLRVSEVYEQYF.

This clonotype was seen many times. V usage is TRBV4-1 and J usage is TRBJ1-5; D uncertain. Trimming pared 1 base from V and 5 bases from J, leaving 3 bases between. The CDR3 totals 12 residues. Per the germline V gene, CDR1 is MGHRA and CDR2 is YSYEKL. CDR3 sequence reads: CASSQGDQPQHF. As DNA, the CDR3 is TGCGCCAGCAGCCAAGGAGATCAGCCCCAGCATTTT.

In the case of this clonotype: An end of the junction does not agree with germline; a read error may underlie this. V is TRBV28 and J is TRBJ1-1; 9 bases are shared with TRBD1. This CDR3 comprises 16 residues. Germline CDR1 MDHEN, CDR2 SYDVKM. CDR3 sequence (DNA): TGTGCCAGCAGTCATATATCGACAGGGGGGTACACTGAGGCTTTCTTT. This gives the protein CASSHISTGGYTEAFF.

This chain links TRBV10-3 with TRBJ2-5; D remains unclear. The germline V gene encodes CDR1 ENHRY and CDR2 SYGVKD. The CDR3 consists of 12 residues. V was trimmed by 4 bases and J by 5 bases, leaving 8 bases between them. The CDR3 protein is CAISVGAETQYF. The CDR3 DNA reads TGTGCCATCAGTGTGGGTGCGGAGACCCAGTACTTC.